Presented here are 21 T cell receptor beta chains from one specimen sequenced in a study of control samples from healthy donors and cancer patients. The table came from immunoSEQ multiplex PCR; TCRdb's copy has only in-frame clones and leaves some out. The repertoire consists of over 100,000 clones, with roughly 90% occurring once and the leading ten covering around 5.4%. The specimen sequenced was blood. The receptors derive from a young man in good health.

The chain employs TRBV2 and TRBJ1-5, with D perhaps matching TRBD1 (5 bases). Trimming cost V 4 bases and J 9 bases, with 22 bases left between them. This CDR3 spans 16 amino acids. Germline V lookup: CDR1 SNHLY, CDR2 FYNNEI. The CDR3 here is CASSVAAGRGLGPQHF. DNA of the CDR3: TGTGCCAGCAGTGTAGCGGCAGGGAGAGGCCTTGGGCCCCAGCATTTT.

The V and J genes are TRBV5-1 and TRBJ2-3; no reliable D call. The germline V and J ends were trimmed by 4 bases and 1 base, with 10 bases remaining between them. Germline loops: CDR1 SGHRS, CDR2 YFSETQ. The CDR3 is 14 residues long. For the CDR3, the DNA is TGCGCCAGCAGCCAAGGACGGGGCACAGATACGCAGTATTTT. Its protein is CASSQGRGTDTQYF.

CDR3 protein: CATSRVDSDGYTF. As DNA, the CDR3 is TGTGCCACCAGCAGAGTGGACAGTGATGGCTACACCTTC. The genes are TRBV15 and TRBJ1-2, with D possibly TRBD1 on 6 matching bases. The germline gives CDR1 LNHNV, CDR2 YYDKDF (reference sequence). V lost 1 base and J lost 6, with 9 bases in between. The CDR3 sequence is 13 residues long.

The V and J genes are TRBV6-6 and TRBJ2-2, with D unclear. Germline loops: CDR1 MNHNY, CDR2 SVGAGI (reference sequence). The CDR3 is 11 residues long. Trimming removed 6 bases from V and 5 bases from J, with 4 bases in between. DNA of the CDR3: TGTGCCAGCAGGGGGACCGGGGAGCTGTTTTTT. Translation gives CASRGTGELFF.

The chain is built from TRBV10-3 and TRBJ2-1; the match to TRBD2 covers 13 bases. The junction had 17 bases not matched to a gene; V was cut back by 4 bases and J by 5 bases. This CDR3 comprises 20 residues. The V gene's germline CDR1 is ENHRY and CDR2 SYGVKD. The CDR3 DNA reads TGTGCCATCAGTGGTCCGACTAGCGGGGGGCTCATAACTTTACACAATGAGCAGTTCTTC. It specifies CAISGPTSGGLITLHNEQFF.

V gene TRBV30 combines with J gene TRBJ2-3; D remains unclear. CDR3 size: 15 residues. The germline gives CDR1 GTSNPN, CDR2 SVGIG (reference sequence). V was pared by 3 bases and J by 2 bases, with 15 bases between. CDR3 in DNA: TGTGCCTGGAGAGCGAAGGTTCTACTCACAGATACGCAGTATTTT. Translated: CAWRAKVLLTDTQYF. Variable domain in full (rest from reference TRBV30 and TRBJ2-3): SQTIHQWPATLVQPVGSPLSLECTVEGTSNPNLYWYRQAAGRGLQLLFYSVGIGQISSEVPQNLSASRPQDRQFILSSKKLLLSDSGFYLCAWRAKVLLTDTQYFGPGTRLTVL.

This chain connects TRBV19 to TRBJ1-1; D may be TRBD1 (6 bases). The CDR3 is made up of 13 amino acids. Trimming took 6 bases from V and 3 from J, leaving 11 bases between them. Germline assignment: CDR1 LNHDA and CDR2 SQIVND (reference sequence). This CDR3 is CASRQGGDTEAFF. As DNA, the CDR3 is TGTGCCAGTAGACAGGGCGGGGACACTGAAGCTTTCTTT.

The gene calls are TRBV5-1 and TRBJ1-5, with D possibly TRBD1 on 6 matching bases. Germline values: CDR1 SGHRS, CDR2 YFSETQ. V lost 0 bases, J lost 5 bases, and 9 bases lay in between. This CDR3 comprises 14 residues. In DNA, the CDR3 is TGCGCCAGCAGCTTGGACAGGGTAGATCAGCCCCAGCATTTT. Protein sequence: CASSLDRVDQPQHF.

This clone was found once. J is TRBJ2-7 and V is TRBV29-1; TRBD1 agrees at 8 bases. Germline CDR1 and CDR2: SQVTM and ANQGSEA. CDR3 length: 13 amino acids. Germline trimming cut 3 bases from V and 7 bases from J; bases unmatched to any gene: 8. The CDR3 loop reads CSVERQGAREQYF. The CDR3 DNA is TGCAGCGTTGAGAGGCAGGGGGCAAGGGAGCAGTACTTC.

V and J are TRBV11-3 and TRBJ2-5, with TRBD2 matching 8 bases. Germline V CDR1 and CDR2: SGHNT, YENEEA. The CDR3 has 16 amino acids. Unmatched junction bases numbered 8, after V lost 0 bases and J lost 5 bases. The DNA of the CDR3 is TGTGCCAGCAGCTTAGACATGCGGGGGGCCGGTGAGACCCAGTACTTC. Translating it yields CASSLDMRGAGETQYF.

This chain joins TRBV2 and TRBJ2-7; D is unclear. CDR3 length: 12 residues. Trimming left V 5 bases short and J 0 bases short, with 5 bases between. Germline CDR1 SNHLY, CDR2 FYNNEI. The chain's CDR3 is CASSPHSYEQYF. DNA of the CDR3: TGTGCCAGCAGTCCACACTCCTACGAGCAGTACTTC.

The chain couples TRBV6-4 to TRBJ2-3; TRBD2 matches at 8 bases. The junction had 2 bases not matched to a gene; V was cut back by 4 bases and J by 5 bases. The CDR3 contains 13 residues. Germline lookup yields CDR1 MRHNA and CDR2 SNTAGT. In nucleotides, the CDR3 is TGTGCCAGCAGTGCGACTAGCGTAGATACGCAGTATTTT. Amino acids: CASSATSVDTQYF.

This clone was counted once. The chain's CDR3 is CASRQETGSSPLHF. The CDR3 DNA follows: TGTGCCAGCCGCCAAGAGACAGGGAGTTCACCCCTCCACTTT. The chain employs TRBV6-6 and TRBJ1-6, with 7 nucleotides matching TRBD1. The CDR3 is 14 residues long. Germline CDR1 MNHNY, CDR2 SVGAGI (reference sequence). Trimming cost V 8 bases and J 9 bases; bases outside gene matches: 10.

The rearrangement links TRBV2 to TRBJ1-5, with TRBD1 matching over 8 bases. This CDR3 contains 13 residues. Germline V gene sequence: CDR1 SNHLY, CDR2 FYNNEI. The trim removed 7 bases at V and 4 bases at J, leaving 3 bases unmatched. CDR3 loop: CASNDRGNQPQHF. In DNA, the CDR3 is TGTGCCAGCAATGACAGGGGTAATCAGCCCCAGCATTTT.

The rearrangement links TRBV4-1 to TRBJ2-2; D is unclear. Trimming stripped 1 base from V and 3 bases from J, with 12 bases between. The germline CDR1 and CDR2 sequences are MGHRA and YSYEKL. The CDR3 is 16 amino acids. The CDR3 DNA reads TGCGCCAGCAGCCAAGTGAGGCAGGCCCACACCGGGGAGCTGTTTTTT. This gives the protein CASSQVRQAHTGELFF.

Concerning this clone: An end of the junction differs from the germline gene, which may be a read error. The genes are TRBV6-5 and TRBJ1-1, with D uncertain. Germline loops: CDR1 MNHEY, CDR2 SVGAGI. This CDR3 has 11 residues. DNA for the CDR3: TGTGCCACCAGTTCGGGGACTGAAGCTTTCTTT. Its translation is CATSSGTEAFF.

This chain links TRBV3-1 (or the pseudogene TRBV3-2) with TRBJ2-7, with D possibly being TRBD1 (6 bases). CDR3 length: 12 amino acids. The germline CDR1 and CDR2 sequences are LGHDT and YNNKEL (reference sequence). The V gene lost 4 bases and the J gene lost 9 bases, with 13 bases spanning the gap. The CDR3 sequence is CASSLQGLGQYF. CDR3 nucleotide sequence: TGTGCCAGCAGCCTACAGGGATTGGGGCAGTACTTC.

The rearrangement links TRBV15 to TRBJ2-5, with D possibly being TRBD1 (7 bases). V lost 5 bases and J lost 5, with 21 bases in between. CDR3 size: 16 residues. CDR1 LNHNV and CDR2 YYDKDF come from the germline V gene (reference sequence). The CDR3 coding sequence is TGTGCCACCAGCCCCCGGACCGGAGGGGGCGGGGAGACCCAGTACTTC. Its protein product is CATSPRTGGGGETQYF.

The chain joins TRBV13 to TRBJ1-2; D gene unclear. The CDR3 length is 18 residues. Per the germline V gene, CDR1 is PRHDT and CDR2 is FYEKMQ (reference sequence). With 5 bases removed from V and 7 bases from J, the gap between germline ends came to 29 bases. The CDR3 coding sequence is TGTGCCAGCAGCCTTTTATTGTATCTCGGTGGTAGGGAGAGTGGCTACACCTTC. It yields the protein CASSLLLYLGGRESGYTF. The whole variable domain, filled in from reference TRBV13 and TRBJ1-2, reads AAGVIQSPRHLIKEKRETATLKCYPIPRHDTVYWYQQGPGQDPQFLISFYEKMQSDKGSIPDRFSAQQFSDYHSELNMSSLELGDSALYFCASSLLLYLGGRESGYTFGSGTRLTVV.

This clone was seen only once. The chain recombines TRBV3-1 (or the pseudogene TRBV3-2) with TRBJ1-4; 9 nucleotides match TRBD1. The V gene end was trimmed by 4 bases and the J gene end by 6 bases; junction bases not matched to a gene: 6. The length of the CDR3 is 15 residues. The germline V gene encodes CDR1 LGHDT and CDR2 YNNKEL (reference sequence). CDR3 sequence (DNA): TGTGCCAGCAGCCTATACCGGGACAGGGATGAAAAACTGTTTTTT. Its translation: CASSLYRDRDEKLFF.

This clone showed up just once. The genes are TRBV10-3 and TRBJ1-1, with 8 bases that match TRBD1. This CDR3 is 15 amino acids long. CDR1 ENHRY and CDR2 SYGVKD come from the germline V gene. The trim removed 3 bases at V and 5 bases at J, leaving 8 bases unmatched. The CDR3 here is CAISDPRTGKTEAFF. CDR3 bases: TGTGCCATCAGTGACCCTCGGACAGGGAAGACTGAAGCTTTCTTT.